Listed below are T cell receptor beta chains from one sample, sequenced in a study of shared clonotypes between healthy human individuals. The table came from immunoSEQ multiplex PCR; TCRdb's copy has only in-frame clones and leaves some out. The sample carries 150,000 to 200,000 clones, approximately 70% recorded once. Material: memory CD4+ T cells sorted from blood. Every receptor here comes from a man aged 25 to 40 in good health. Each CDR3 is given with its conserved first and last residue. The D gene is left open where the match is weak. Only some rows state a clone size, as once, few, many or a class for expanded clones.

>.|.|TRBV30|TRBJ2-7
TGTGCCTGGAGTTTCCAATACGAGCAGTACTTC
CAWSFQYEQYF
>.|.|TRBV19|TRBJ2-1
TGTGCCAGCAGTAGTTTAAGTCTAGAGCGTGGCAATGAGCAGTTCTTC
CASSSLSLERGNEQFF
>.|once|TRBV5-1|TRBJ2-2
TGCGCCAGCAGCCCCGGAGGGAAGAACACCGGGGAGCTGTTTTTT
CASSPGGKNTGELFF
>TRBD2|.|TRBV5-5|TRBJ2-7
TGTGCCAGCAGCTCAAAGCCGACTAGCGGGTACTCCTACGAGCAGTACTTC
CASSSKPTSGYSYEQYF
>TRBD1|.|TRBV5-1|TRBJ2-3
TGCGCCAGCAGCCCACCCCGGACAGGGGTGACAGATACGCAGTATTTT
CASSPPRTGVTDTQYF
>TRBD1|.|TRBV11-3|TRBJ1-1
TGTGCCAGCAGCCCAGGACAGGGGGTCTACACTGAAGCTTTCTTT
CASSPGQGVYTEAFF
>.|.|TRBV4-3|TRBJ2-7
TGCGCCAGCAGCCGACCCCTGGCGGGTGACACATACGAGCAGTACTTC
CASSRPLAGDTYEQYF
>TRBD1|.|TRBV5-1|TRBJ1-5
TGCGCCAGCACCTTGACAGGGGCATATGACCAGCCCCAGCATTTT
CASTLTGAYDQPQHF
>.|.|TRBV19|TRBJ2-2
TGTGCCAGTAGGGGGTTTGGTCTGGACACCGGGGAGCTGTTTTTT
CASRGFGLDTGELFF
>TRBD2|.|TRBV29-1|TRBJ2-2
TGCAGCGCCCTGACTAGCGGGAGTACCGGGGAGCTGTTTTTT
CSALTSGSTGELFF
>.|.|TRBV7-2|TRBJ2-3
TGTGCCAGCAGCCTACAGGGTATTGGCACAGATACGCAGTATTTT
CASSLQGIGTDTQYF
>.|few|TRBV21-1|TRBJ1-2
TGTGCCAGCAGCAAAGTCGGAATCCGGGACAGGGGGCACTATGGCTACACCTTC
CASSKVGIRDRGHYGYTF
>.|.|TRBV7-2|TRBJ1-4
TGTGCCAGCAGCTTAGTGGGGAGTGAAAAACTGTTTTTT
CASSLVGSEKLFF
>.|.|TRBV6-1|TRBJ2-3
TGTGCCAGCAGTGAAGAACACACAGATACGCAGTATTTT
CASSEEHTDTQYF
>.|few|TRBV28|TRBJ1-1
TGTGCCGCCGGGCTGAACACTGAAGCTTTCTTT
CAAGLNTEAFF
>.|.|TRBV15|TRBJ1-1
TGTGCCACCAGCAGAGATTTCCAGATGAACACTGAAGCTTTCTTT
CATSRDFQMNTEAFF
>.|.|TRBV5-8|TRBJ2-7
TGTGCCAGCAGCTGGGGAGTAGGAAGCTACGAGCAGTACTTC
CASSWGVGSYEQYF
>.|.|TRBV6-1|TRBJ2-3
TGTGCCAGCAGTGAAGCGGCGCCCTATACGCAGTATTTT
CASSEAAPYTQYF
>.|.|TRBV4-3|TRBJ2-7
TGCGCCAGCAGCCAAAGGGCGGGCGAGCAGTACTTC
CASSQRAGEQYF
>TRBD1|.|TRBV5-1|TRBJ1-2
TGCGCCAGCAGCTTGGTAGGGGGCGAGTATGGCTACACCTTC
CASSLVGGEYGYTF
>.|.|TRBV4-2|TRBJ2-7
TGTGCCAGCAGCCAGGAGCCATACTACGAGCAGTACTTC
CASSQEPYYEQYF
>.|.|TRBV7-9|TRBJ2-1
TGTGCCAGCAGCTTATTGACAGAGCAGTTCTTC
CASSLLTEQFF
>TRBD2|many|TRBV6-5|TRBJ2-1
TGTGCCAGCAGTTACGGAAGCGGGAACTGGAATGAGCAGTTCTTC
CASSYGSGNWNEQFF
>TRBD2|.|TRBV6-1|TRBJ2-1
TGTGCCAGCAGGAGTAGCGGGAGGGATGAGCAGTTCTTC
CASRSSGRDEQFF
>.|.|TRBV5-1|TRBJ2-3
TGCGCCAGCAAGGTGGGGTCCGGAGATACGCAGTATTTT
CASKVGSGDTQYF
>TRBD1|.|TRBV2|TRBJ1-2
TGTGCCAGCAGTTACGTCCGGGACAGGGCCTCACCCAACTTC
CASSYVRDRASPNF
>.|.|TRBV27|TRBJ2-7
TGTGCCAGCAGAACGGCCACCTACGAGCAGTACTTC
CASRTATYEQYF
>.|once|TRBV9|TRBJ1-2
TGTGCCAGCAGCCCGCGGACTGGAAACTATGGCTACACCTTC
CASSPRTGNYGYTF
>.|.|TRBV5-4|TRBJ2-5
TGTGCCAGCAGCCGCGGCGGTTATGGCGTTGAGACCCAGTACTTC
CASSRGGYGVETQYF
>TRBD2|.|TRBV15|TRBJ2-1
TGTGCCACCAGCACCCTTAGCGGGAGGGCCGGAAATGAGCAGTTCTTC
CATSTLSGRAGNEQFF
>.|few|TRBV5-6|TRBJ2-7
TGTGCCAGCAGCACACGACATGGCTCCTACGAGCAGTACTTC
CASSTRHGSYEQYF
>TRBD1|.|TRBV10-3|TRBJ2-7
TGTGCCATCAACCGGGACAGGGGCTACGAGCAGTACTTC
CAINRDRGYEQYF
>.|.|TRBV28|TRBJ2-7
TGTGCCAGCAGTTTCCCAGGACCGTACGAGCAGTACTTC
CASSFPGPYEQYF
>.|.|TRBV6-5|TRBJ2-3
TGTGCCAGTGGATTAGGAGAGGGCACAGATACGCAGTATTTT
CASGLGEGTDTQYF
>TRBD2|.|TRBV7-2|TRBJ2-6
TGTGCCAGCAGCTTAACTAGCGGGGTCTCTGGGGCCAACGTCCTGACTTTC
CASSLTSGVSGANVLTF
>.|.|TRBV18|TRBJ1-2
TGTGCCAGCTCACCCACAGACTATGGCTACACCTTC
CASSPTDYGYTF
>TRBD2|.|TRBV28|TRBJ2-1
TGTGCCAGCAGTTCTTGGACTAGTGCAGGGTATGAGCAGTTCTTC
CASSSWTSAGYEQFF
>.|.|TRBV25-1|TRBJ2-7
TGTGCCAGCAGTGAATATGAATCTAGCGCCGAGCAGTACTTC
CASSEYESSAEQYF
>TRBD1|.|TRBV5-4|TRBJ1-1
TGTGCCAGCAGCACCGCCGGGACAGGGTCCTGGTACACTGAAGCTTTCTTT
CASSTAGTGSWYTEAFF
>.|.|TRBV5-3|TRBJ2-1
TGTGCCAGAAGCCACCGATCAAGCTCCTACAATGGGCAGTTCTTC
CARSHRSSSYNGQFF
>.|.|TRBV28|TRBJ2-7
TGTGCCAGCAGTTTAGTTCTACCCACGGGGGCTTTGTGGTACTTC
CASSLVLPTGALWYF
>.|few|TRBV15|TRBJ2-1
TGTGCCACCAGCCGGAGTCGATATGAGCAGTTCTTC
CATSRSRYEQFF